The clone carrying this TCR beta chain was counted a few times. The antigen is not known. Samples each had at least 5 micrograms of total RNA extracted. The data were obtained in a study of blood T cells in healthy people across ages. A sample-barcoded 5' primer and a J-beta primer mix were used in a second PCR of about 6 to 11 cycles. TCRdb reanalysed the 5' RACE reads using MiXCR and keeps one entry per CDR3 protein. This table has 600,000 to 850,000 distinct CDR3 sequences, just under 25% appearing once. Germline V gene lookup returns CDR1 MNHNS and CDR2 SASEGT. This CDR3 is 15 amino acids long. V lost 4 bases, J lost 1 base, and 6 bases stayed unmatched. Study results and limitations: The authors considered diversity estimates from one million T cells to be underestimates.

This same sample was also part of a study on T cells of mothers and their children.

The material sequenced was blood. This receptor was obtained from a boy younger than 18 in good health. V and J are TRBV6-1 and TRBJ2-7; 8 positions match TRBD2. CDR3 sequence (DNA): TGTGCCAGCAGTGCCGCGACTAGCGCATCCTACGAGCAGTACTTC. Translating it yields CASSAATSASYEQYF.